The subject of this entry is one TCR beta chain. Its specificity is not known. The sample comes from a study of CD8+CD57+ T cells in acquired aplastic anemia. Study findings and constraints: In common between the patients and the controls were nearly 30 CD8+ CDR3 sequences. Any difference that existed in CD8+ Simpson's diversity between patients and controls was not significant.

CDR3 length equals 13 residues. The junction had 5 bases not matched to a gene; V was cut back by 6 bases and J by 4 bases. CDR3 and TCR beta VDJ profiling relied on a genomic DNA template. TCRdb reanalysed the reads using MiXCR and keeps one entry per CDR3 protein. The table lists over 100,000 distinct CDR3 sequences, around two fifths of them singletons, with 7.5% to 9.5% in the top ten. Sequencing used sorted CD4+, CD8+, or CD8+CD57+ T cells (not recorded which) from PBMCs. The TCR originated in a human donor in good health, serving as a control. The V call is TRBV12-3 or TRBV12-4, the J call TRBJ1-2; TRBD1 matches 7 bases. In DNA form, the CDR3 reads TGTGCCAGCAGCCAAGGACAGGCCTATGGCTACACCTTC. Amino acid sequence: CASSQGQAYGYTF.